The clone carrying this T cell receptor (beta chain) was counted a few times. TCRdb fed the 5' RACE reads into MiXCR, producing one record per CDR3 protein. In the table there are 290,000 or so distinct CDR3 sequences, less than 25% of which are singletons. This specimen belongs to a study of CD8 T cells in ankylosing spondylitis. The junction had 7 bases not matched to a gene; V was cut back by 2 bases and J by 3 bases. The CDR3 totals 15 residues. Germline V gives CDR1 SGHAT, CDR2 FQNNGV. The chain uses TRBV11-2 and TRBJ2-7; 7 bases match TRBD2. This receptor was identified in a female donor with ankylosing spondylitis or in good health (not recorded which). Source material: blood, either unsorted or a sorted T cell fraction (not recorded which). The CDR3 coding sequence is TGTGCCAGCAGCTTATATGCGGGACTACTCTACGAGCAGTACTTC. Amino acids: CASSLYAGLLYEQYF.